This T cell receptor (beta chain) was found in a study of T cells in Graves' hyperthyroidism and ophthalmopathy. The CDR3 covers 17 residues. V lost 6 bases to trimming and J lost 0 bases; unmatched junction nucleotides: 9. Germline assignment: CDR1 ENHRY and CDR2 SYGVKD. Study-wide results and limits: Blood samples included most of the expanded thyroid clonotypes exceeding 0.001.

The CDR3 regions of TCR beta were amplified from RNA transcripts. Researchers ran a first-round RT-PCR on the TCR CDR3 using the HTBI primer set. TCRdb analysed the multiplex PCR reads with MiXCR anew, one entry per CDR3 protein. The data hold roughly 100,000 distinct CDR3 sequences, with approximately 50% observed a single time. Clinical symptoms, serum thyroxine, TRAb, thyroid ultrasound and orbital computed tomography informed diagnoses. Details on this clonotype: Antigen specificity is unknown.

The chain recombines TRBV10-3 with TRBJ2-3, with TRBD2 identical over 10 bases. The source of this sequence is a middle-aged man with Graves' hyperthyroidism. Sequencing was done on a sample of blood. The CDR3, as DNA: TGTGCCATCAGACCACTAGCGGGACGCCCTAGCACAGATACGCAGTATTTT. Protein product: CAIRPLAGRPSTDTQYF.